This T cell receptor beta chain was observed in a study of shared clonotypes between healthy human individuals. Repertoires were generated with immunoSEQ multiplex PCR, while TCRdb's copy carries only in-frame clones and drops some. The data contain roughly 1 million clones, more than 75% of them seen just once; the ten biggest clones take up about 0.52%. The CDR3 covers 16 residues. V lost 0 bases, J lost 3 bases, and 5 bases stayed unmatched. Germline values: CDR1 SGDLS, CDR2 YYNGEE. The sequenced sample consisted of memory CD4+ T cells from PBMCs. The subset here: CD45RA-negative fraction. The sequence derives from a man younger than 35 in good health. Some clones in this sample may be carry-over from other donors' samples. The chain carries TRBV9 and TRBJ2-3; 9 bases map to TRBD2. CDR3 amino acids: CASSVGSSGKTDTQYF. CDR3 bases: TGTGCCAGCAGCGTAGGTTCTAGCGGGAAGACAGATACGCAGTATTTT.